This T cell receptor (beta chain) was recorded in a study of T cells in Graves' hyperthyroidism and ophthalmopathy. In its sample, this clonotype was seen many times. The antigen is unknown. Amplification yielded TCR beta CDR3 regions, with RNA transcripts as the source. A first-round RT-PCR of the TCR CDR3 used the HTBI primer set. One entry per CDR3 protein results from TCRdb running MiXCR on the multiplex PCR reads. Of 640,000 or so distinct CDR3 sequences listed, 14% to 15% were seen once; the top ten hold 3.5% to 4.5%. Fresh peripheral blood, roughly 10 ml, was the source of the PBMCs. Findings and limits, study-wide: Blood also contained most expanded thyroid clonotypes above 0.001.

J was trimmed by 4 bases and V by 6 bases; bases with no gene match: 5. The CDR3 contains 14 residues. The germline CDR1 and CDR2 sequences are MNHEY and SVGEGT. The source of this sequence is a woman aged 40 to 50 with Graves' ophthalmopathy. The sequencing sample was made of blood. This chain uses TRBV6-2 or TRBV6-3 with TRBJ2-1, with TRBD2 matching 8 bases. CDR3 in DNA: TGTGCCAGCAGCCGGGGACTAGAATACAATGAGCAGTTCTTC. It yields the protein CASSRGLEYNEQFF.